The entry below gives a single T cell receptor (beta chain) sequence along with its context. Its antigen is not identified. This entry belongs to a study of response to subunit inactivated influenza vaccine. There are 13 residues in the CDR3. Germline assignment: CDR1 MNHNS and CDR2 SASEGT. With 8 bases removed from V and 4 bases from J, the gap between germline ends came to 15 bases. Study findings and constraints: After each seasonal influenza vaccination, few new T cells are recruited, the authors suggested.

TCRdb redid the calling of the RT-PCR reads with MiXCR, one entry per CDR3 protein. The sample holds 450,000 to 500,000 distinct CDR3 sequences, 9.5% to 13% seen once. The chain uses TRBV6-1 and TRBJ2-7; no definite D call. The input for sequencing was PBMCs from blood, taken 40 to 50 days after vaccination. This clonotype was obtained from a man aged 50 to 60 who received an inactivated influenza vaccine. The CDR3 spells CASQQHSRYEQYF. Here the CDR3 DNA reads TGTGCCAGCCAACAACACTCCCGTTACGAGCAGTACTTC.